The rows below give T cell receptor beta chains drawn from one sample of a study of cytomegalovirus exposure and HLA in healthy donors. The data were produced by immunoSEQ multiplex PCR, yet TCRdb's version contains in-frame clones alone and is incomplete. The sample has roughly 58,000 clones; around 83% are singletons. Sequencing was carried out using PBMCs. The source of these receptors is a human donor in good health. Each CDR3 is given with its conserved first and last residue. A D gene is named only where the DNA matches it firmly. Expanded clones are given a class, and other clones once, few, many or no size at all.

j_call clone_size d_call v_call cdr3_aa cdr3_nt
TRBJ1-6 - - TRBV5-1 CASSLGTGTSSPLHF TGCGCCAGCAGCTTGGGAACGGGGACTAGTTCACCCCTCCACTTT
TRBJ1-2 once - TRBV5-6 CASSFPPGGYTF TGTGCCAGCAGCTTCCCTCCCGGGGGCTACACCTTC
TRBJ1-6 - - TRBV5-1 CATTSGAWNSPLHF TGCGCCACAACATCAGGGGCTTGGAATTCACCCCTCCACTTT
TRBJ1-2 - - TRBV4-3 CASSQVLAWVGDGYTF TGCGCCAGCAGCCAAGTGTTGGCGTGGGTAGGGGATGGCTACACCTTC
TRBJ2-1 few - TRBV15 CATSRAGRVVYNEQFF TGTGCCACCAGCAGAGCTGGCAGGGTGGTCTACAATGAGCAGTTCTTC
TRBJ2-3 - - TRBV11-1 CASSLGETDTQYF TGTGCCAGCAGCTTAGGGGAGACAGATACGCAGTATTTT
TRBJ1-1 - TRBD1 TRBV5-3 CARSCPGTGEEMTEAFF TGTGCCAGAAGCTGTCCCGGGACAGGGGAGGAGATGACTGAAGCTTTCTTT
TRBJ2-7 - TRBD2 TRBV18 CASSPTGTRSSYEQYF TGTGCCAGCTCACCAACCGGGACTAGGAGCTCCTACGAGCAGTACTTC
TRBJ2-3 once TRBD2 TRBV5-6 CASRPGLARGFTDTQYF TGTGCCAGCAGGCCGGGACTAGCCAGGGGCTTTACAGATACGCAGTATTTT
TRBJ2-3 - TRBD2 TRBV5-4 CASSSRLAGAHDTQYF TGTGCCAGCAGCTCCAGACTAGCGGGGGCACATGATACGCAGTATTTT
TRBJ2-4 - - TRBV5-1 CASSEEQGLGQYF TGCGCCAGCAGCGAAGAACAGGGTTTGGGTCAGTACTTC
TRBJ2-7 - TRBD2 TRBV18 CASSVTQGMGSGSYEQYF TGTGCCAGCTCAGTTACACAGGGCATGGGGAGCGGGAGTTACGAGCAGTACTTC
TRBJ2-1 - - TRBV10-3 CAISVYNEQFF TGTGCCATCAGCGTCTACAATGAGCAGTTCTTC
TRBJ2-5 once - TRBV7-9 CASSLLASQETQYF TGTGCCAGCAGCTTACTGGCTAGTCAAGAGACCCAGTACTTC
TRBJ2-1 - TRBD2 TRBV6-4 CASSRTSGTLSEQFF TGTGCCAGCAGTAGGACTAGCGGGACTTTAAGTGAGCAGTTCTTC
TRBJ2-4 - TRBD1 TRBV11-2 CASSPRGNIQYF TGTGCCAGCAGCCCCAGGGGGAACATTCAGTACTTC
TRBJ2-6 - TRBD1 TRBV10-3 CAISIATGIRGGKGSGANVLTF TGTGCCATCAGCATCGCGACAGGGATCCGAGGGGGTAAAGGCTCTGGGGCCAACGTCCTGACTTTC
TRBJ2-1 few - TRBV18 CASSQGVGQFF TGTGCCAGCTCACAGGGAGTAGGGCAGTTCTTC